The entry below gives a single T cell receptor (beta chain) sequence along with its context. This sample stems from a study of blood T cell repertoires in COVID-19. Overall study context: T cells, B-cell-depleted T cells, or PBMCs provided the cDNA or gDNA that served as material.

Data came from immunoSEQ multiplex PCR; TCRdb stores just in-frame clones and leaves some out. The table has some 29,000 clones, about nine tenths seen once. The CDR3 consists of 15 residues. V lost 3 bases, J lost 2 bases, and 11 bases lay in between. CDR1 and CDR2 (germline): MNHEY, SMNVEV (reference sequence). The sequence was collected from an older man with active or convalescent COVID-19. V gene TRBV27 combines with J gene TRBJ2-1; maybe TRBD2 (7 bases). The specimen sequenced was peripheral blood. The CDR3 nucleotides are TGTGCCAGCAGTTTGCGGCGGGGGCCCTACAATGAGCAGTTCTTC. Residues: CASSLRRGPYNEQFF.